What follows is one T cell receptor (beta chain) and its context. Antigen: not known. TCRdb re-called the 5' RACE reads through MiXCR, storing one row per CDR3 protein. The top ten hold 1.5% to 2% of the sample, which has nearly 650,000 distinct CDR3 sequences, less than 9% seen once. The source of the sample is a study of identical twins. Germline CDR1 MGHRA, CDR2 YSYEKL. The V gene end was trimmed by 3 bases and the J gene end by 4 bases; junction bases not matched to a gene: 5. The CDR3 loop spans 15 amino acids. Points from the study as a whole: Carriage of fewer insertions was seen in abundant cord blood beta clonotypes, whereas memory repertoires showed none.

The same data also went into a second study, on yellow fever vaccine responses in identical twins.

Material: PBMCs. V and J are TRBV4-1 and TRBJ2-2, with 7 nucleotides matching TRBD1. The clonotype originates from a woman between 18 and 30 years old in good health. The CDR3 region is CASSQEQGFTGELFF. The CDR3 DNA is TGCGCCAGCAGCCAGGAACAGGGGTTCACCGGGGAGCTGTTTTTT.